The 25 T cell receptor beta chains below come from one sample, sequenced in a study of neurological immune-mediated disorders. As for time point: longitudinal time-point 2. TCRdb re-derived calls from the 5' RACE reads in MiXCR, one entry per CDR3 protein. The sample shows about 80,000 distinct CDR3 sequences, approximately 5.8% of them seen only once. The sequenced material came from PBMCs. These receptors came from a woman aged 60-75 years with multiple sclerosis.

There are many counts of this clonotype. The chain recombines TRBV7-9 with TRBJ2-1; D tentatively fits TRBD1 or TRBD2 (5 bases each). Germline lookup yields CDR1 SEHNR and CDR2 FQNEAQ (reference sequence). The CDR3 length is 15 residues. The V gene lost 9 bases and the J gene lost 9 bases, with 24 bases spanning the gap. As DNA, the CDR3 is TGTGCCAGGGGTCAATGGGACCCCGTACGCACTGAGCAGTTCTTC. Translated: CARGQWDPVRTEQFF.

J is TRBJ2-2 and V is TRBV12-3 or TRBV12-4; 12 positions agree with TRBD2. CDR3 length: 17 amino acids. V lost 4 bases and J lost 6; bases outside the gene matches: 9. The chain's CDR3 is CASSSPASGGVSGELFF. The CDR3 region has the DNA TGTGCCAGCAGTTCGCCGGCTAGCGGGGGGGTATCCGGGGAGCTGTTTTTT.

Turning to this clonotype: A junction boundary mismatches the germline segment, possibly from a read error. The genes are TRBV6-5 and TRBJ1-1; unclear D gene. Germline V gene data show CDR1 as MNHEY and CDR2 as SVGAGI. The CDR3 runs 15 residues. This chain's CDR3 is CASLRNTPKNTEAFF. DNA for the CDR3: TGCGCCAGTCTAAGAAACACTCCTAAGAACACTGAAGCTTTCTTT.

This clonotype came up many times. This rearrangement joins TRBV7-9 to TRBJ1-5; weak D call: TRBD1 (5 bases). V was trimmed by 5 bases and J by 7 bases, leaving 12 bases between them. This CDR3 has 13 amino acids. From germline, CDR1 is SEHNR and CDR2 FQNEAQ (reference sequence). The DNA for the CDR3 is TGTGCCAGCAGCCAAGACAGAACCCAGCCCCAGCATTTT. This translates into CASSQDRTQPQHF. The full variable domain, with the rest looked up from reference TRBV7-9 and TRBJ1-5, is DTGVSQNPRHKITKRGQNVTFRCDPISEHNRLYWYRQTLGQGPEFLTYFQNEAQLEKSRLLSDRFSAERPKGSFSTLEIQRTEQGDSAMYLCASSQDRTQPQHFGDGTRLSIL.

The genes are TRBV18 and TRBJ2-7; 8 bases agree with TRBD1. In germline, CDR1 is KGHSH, CDR2 LQKENI. The CDR3 extends over 14 amino acids. The V gene end was trimmed by 6 bases and the J gene end by 3 bases; junction bases not matched to a gene: 7. CDR3 loop: CASSSGTGLYEQYF. DNA of the CDR3: TGTGCCAGCTCTTCAGGGACAGGACTCTACGAGCAGTACTTC.

This clonotype was seen ten or more times. The V call is TRBV4-1, the J call TRBJ2-1, with unresolved D. The CDR3 covers 15 residues. V was clipped by 0 bases and J by 4 bases, with 10 bases between them. Per the germline V gene, CDR1 is MGHRA and CDR2 is YSYEKL. CDR3 DNA sequence: TGCGCCAGCAGCCAAGAGGGAACCCAATACAATGAGCAGTTCTTC. Residues: CASSQEGTQYNEQFF.

This clonotype was seen ten or more times. The chain carries TRBV5-1 and TRBJ1-2; no firm D call. The ends were cut back, 4 bases at V and 2 bases at J, with 9 bases in the middle. The germline V gene has CDR1 SGHRS and CDR2 YFSETQ. There are 13 residues in the CDR3. CDR3 DNA: TGCGCCAGCAGCACAGACGGGAACTATGGCTACACCTTC. Its protein product is CASSTDGNYGYTF.

This clonotype was seen only a few times. This chain uses TRBV6-2 or TRBV6-3 with TRBJ2-3; no clear D. V dropped 2 bases and J dropped 4 bases, with 10 bases sitting between them. Germline values: CDR1 MNHEY, CDR2 SVGEGT. This CDR3 is 14 amino acids long. The CDR3 sequence is CASSYAAAADTQYF. DNA of the CDR3: TGTGCCAGCAGTTACGCAGCCGCGGCAGATACGCAGTATTTT.

This clonotype has ten or more counts. The chain uses TRBV6-2 or TRBV6-3 and TRBJ2-5; no reliable D call. The V and J ends lost 7 bases and 3 bases respectively, with 6 bases between them. The CDR3 runs 11 residues. CDR1 and CDR2 from the germline V gene are MNHEY and SVGEGT. As DNA, the CDR3 is TGTGCCAGCACTAGAGAAGAGACCCAGTACTTC. This encodes CASTREETQYF.

The chain couples TRBV11-2 to TRBJ1-4, with D perhaps TRBD1 (6 bases). The CDR3 covers 13 residues. Trimming stripped 1 base from V and 13 bases from J, with 13 bases between. Germline lookup yields CDR1 SGHAT and CDR2 FQNNGV. This chain's CDR3 is CASSLVQGEALFF. Written as DNA, the CDR3 is TGTGCCAGCAGCTTAGTACAGGGCGAGGCACTGTTTTTT.

At least ten counts were recorded for this clonotype. This chain connects TRBV20-1 to TRBJ2-7; 7 bases match TRBD1. CDR1 and CDR2 from the germline V gene are DFQATT and SNEGSKA (reference sequence). The CDR3 is made up of 13 amino acids. The trim removed 6 bases at V and 6 bases at J, leaving 11 bases unmatched. CDR3 sequence reads: CSAPDRVEGEQYF. CDR3 in DNA: TGCAGTGCCCCCGACAGGGTGGAAGGCGAGCAGTACTTC.

This clonotype was seen repeatedly, ten times or more. The rearrangement links TRBV19 to TRBJ1-3; no reliable D call. The V end lost 6 bases, the J end lost 0 bases, and 9 bases lay between the germline ends. Germline V gene data show CDR1 as LNHDA and CDR2 as SQIVND (reference sequence). The length of the CDR3 is 14 residues. CDR3 sequence: CASRDGSSGNTIYF. The CDR3 coding sequence is TGTGCCAGTAGAGACGGGAGCTCTGGAAACACCATATATTTT. Variable domain in full (rest from reference TRBV19 and TRBJ1-3): DGGITQSPKYLFRKEGQNVTLSCEQNLNHDAMYWYRQDPGQGLRLIYYSQIVNDFQKGDIAEGYSVSREKKESFPLTVTSAQKNPTAFYLCASRDGSSGNTIYFGEGSWLTVV.

Ten or more counts support this clonotype. The rearrangement uses TRBV20-1 and TRBJ1-2; 9 bases fit TRBD1. The CDR3 sequence is 12 residues long. Trimming removed 2 bases from V and 11 bases from J; junction bases left unmatched: 6. Germline CDR1 DFQATT, CDR2 SNEGSKA (reference sequence). The CDR3 coding sequence is TGCAGTGCTAGACGGGACAGGGAGAGATACACCTTC. Encoded protein: CSARRDRERYTF.

This clonotype was detected ten times or more. The chain employs TRBV18 and TRBJ2-3; perhaps TRBD2 as D (5 bases). The ends were cut back, 3 bases at V and 2 bases at J, with 9 bases in the middle. The germline gives CDR1 KGHSH, CDR2 LQKENI. This CDR3 is 14 amino acids long. For the CDR3, the DNA is TGTGCCAGCTCACCGAGCGGAGCCACAGATACGCAGTATTTT. It is translated as CASSPSGATDTQYF. The full variable domain, with the rest looked up from reference TRBV18 and TRBJ2-3, is NAGVMQNPRHLVRRRGQEARLRCSPMKGHSHVYWYRQLPEEGLKFMVYLQKENIIDESGMPKERFSAEFPKEGPSILRIQQVVRGDSAAYFCASSPSGATDTQYFGPGTRLTVL.

Notes on this clonotype: Being one base from a much bigger clone, this may be a read error. Here the CDR3 reads CSAGRTGDSFAYF. In DNA form, the CDR3 reads TGCAGTGCTGGTCGGACAGGGGACTCTTTTGCGTACTTC. The V gene is TRBV20-1, the J gene TRBJ2-5, with 9 bases matching TRBD1. CDR1 DFQATT and CDR2 SNEGSKA come from the germline V gene (reference sequence). The CDR3 extends over 13 amino acids. V shed 5 bases and J 13 bases; nucleotides not matched to a gene: 14.

This clonotype was seen many times. This rearrangement joins TRBV3-1 to TRBJ2-7, with D unresolved. CDR3 length: 14 residues. The V gene lost 1 base and the J gene lost 1 base, with 8 bases spanning the gap. The germline V gene has CDR1 LGHDT and CDR2 YNNKEL (reference sequence). CDR3: CASSQVASSYEQYF. CDR3 bases: TGTGCCAGCAGCCAAGTTGCTAGTTCCTACGAGCAGTACTTC.

This clonotype has at least ten counts. The genes are TRBV6-5 and TRBJ1-2; the match to TRBD1 covers 10 bases. V was pared by 7 bases and J by 3 bases, with 5 bases of the junction left unmatched. The germline V gene has CDR1 MNHEY and CDR2 SVGAGI. The CDR3 runs 14 residues. Written as DNA, the CDR3 is TGTGCCAGCACCGGGGACAGGGGTGACTATGGCTACACCTTC. This gives the protein CASTGDRGDYGYTF.

This clonotype came up many times. The genes are TRBV3-1 and TRBJ1-1; 9 bases are a match to TRBD1. Germline V lookup: CDR1 LGHDT, CDR2 YNNKEL (reference sequence). The CDR3 extends over 14 amino acids. With 3 bases clipped from V and 5 bases from J, the junction kept 4 bases outside the gene matches. The CDR3 loop reads CASSQYDRGTEAFF. The DNA of the CDR3 is TGTGCCAGCAGCCAGTATGACAGGGGGACTGAAGCTTTCTTT. Together with reference TRBV3-1 and TRBJ1-1, the CDR3 gives the full variable domain: DTAVSQTPKYLVTQMGNDKSIKCEQNLGHDTMYWYKQDSKKFLKIMFSYNNKELIINETVPNRFSPKSPDKAHLNLHINSLELGDSAVYFCASSQYDRGTEAFFGQGTRLTVV.

This clonotype was observed many times. This chain links TRBV20-1 with TRBJ1-5; possibly TRBD1 for D (5 bases). The ends were cut back, 1 base at V and 4 bases at J, with 14 bases in the middle. The CDR3 has 15 residues. Germline V gene sequence: CDR1 DFQATT, CDR2 SNEGSKA (reference sequence). The CDR3 here is CSARVDSGRNQPQHF. For the CDR3, the DNA is TGCAGTGCTAGAGTTGACAGTGGAAGGAATCAGCCCCAGCATTTT.

This clonotype appeared many times. The chain is built from TRBV7-8 and TRBJ1-6; 7 nucleotides align to TRBD1. The CDR3 is made up of 16 amino acids. Germline V gives CDR1 SGHVS, CDR2 FQNEAQ. The V and J ends lost 3 bases and 6 bases, in that order; junction bases with no gene match: 8. The CDR3 DNA reads as TGTGCCAGCAGCTTTAACCCGGGACAGTCTAATTCACCCCTCCACTTT. The encoded protein is CASSFNPGQSNSPLHF.

V usage is TRBV28 and J usage is TRBJ2-1; D possibly corresponds to TRBD2 (7 bases). Germline CDR1 is MDHEN and CDR2 is SYDVKM. V was trimmed by 5 bases and J by 2 bases, leaving 16 bases between them. The CDR3 sequence is 16 residues long. CDR3 amino acids: CASSPTGGPPYNEQFF. As DNA, the CDR3 is TGTGCCAGCAGTCCAACCGGGGGGCCCCCCTACAATGAGCAGTTCTTC.

This clonotype has a count of ten or more. The genes are TRBV7-9 and TRBJ1-2; a weak D match, TRBD1 (6 bases). The germline V and J ends were trimmed by 1 base and 8 bases, with 14 bases remaining between them. CDR3 size: 14 residues. Looked up from germline, CDR1 is SEHNR and CDR2 is FQNEAQ (reference sequence). The CDR3 DNA sequence: TGTGCCAGCAGCTTAGTGATGGAACAGGGAGGCTACACCTTC. This encodes CASSLVMEQGGYTF.

This chain links TRBV20-1 with TRBJ1-2, with 7 bases identical to TRBD1. The V and J ends lost 6 bases and 0 bases, in that order; junction bases with no gene match: 4. This CDR3 has 13 amino acids. Germline assignment: CDR1 DFQATT and CDR2 SNEGSKA (reference sequence). CDR3 in amino acids: CSAPGGANYGYTF. CDR3 nucleotide sequence: TGCAGTGCACCAGGGGGAGCTAACTATGGCTACACCTTC.

This clonotype was detected ten times or more. This chain connects TRBV27 to TRBJ1-5; TRBD1 matches 7 bases. CDR3 size: 14 residues. Germline V gene lookup returns CDR1 MNHEY and CDR2 SMNVEV (reference sequence). Unmatched junction bases numbered 9, after V lost 8 bases and J lost 5 bases. CDR3 sequence: CASAGGRGDQPQHF. Here the CDR3 DNA reads TGTGCCAGCGCGGGGGGCAGGGGGGATCAGCCCCAGCATTTT.

This clonotype was seen many times. This chain joins TRBV12-3 or TRBV12-4 and TRBJ2-5; D unresolved. V shed 2 bases and J shed 5 bases, with 6 bases lying between them. The CDR3 sequence is 12 residues long. The CDR3 bases are TGTGCCAGCAGTTTAAGTGTGGAGACCCAGTACTTC. Protein sequence: CASSLSVETQYF.